Each of the 4 T cell receptor beta chains below was sequenced from the same sample in a study of cytomegalovirus exposure and HLA in healthy donors. The primer mix had 60 Vbeta and 13 Jbeta primers. Produced via immunoSEQ multiplex PCR; TCRdb's table is partial and in-frame only. The sample yields around 150,000 clones, roughly 80% seen once. The sequenced material came from PBMCs. The origin of the receptors is a woman between 50 and 59 years old in good health and CMV-seronegative.

A note on this clone: The junction does not match germline at one end; this may be a read error. The rearrangement uses TRBV13 and TRBJ2-1; 12 bases line up with TRBD2. From germline, CDR1 is PRHDT and CDR2 FYEKMQ (reference sequence). The CDR3 length is 13 residues. Here the CDR3 DNA reads TGTGCCAGCAGCTTCGGACTAGCGGGGCTTCAGCTCTTC. Its protein product is CASSFGLAGLQLF.

The sample holds many counts of this clone. This chain links TRBV5-1 with TRBJ2-2, with 9 positions matching TRBD1. J gave up 2 bases and V 2 bases, and 10 bases lay outside the gene matches. CDR3 size: 18 residues. Germline CDR1 SGHRS, CDR2 YFSETQ. CDR3 nucleotides: TGCGCCAGCAGCTTTGGACGACTGACAGGGGGAAACACCGGGGAGCTGTTTTTT. This codes for CASSFGRLTGGNTGELFF. The full variable domain, completed using reference TRBV5-1 and TRBJ2-2, is KAGVTQTPRYLIKTRGQQVTLSCSPISGHRSVSWYQQTPGQGLQFLFEYFSETQRNKGNFPGRFSGRQFSNSRSEMNVSTLELGDSALYLCASSFGRLTGGNTGELFFGEGSRLTVL.

CDR3 DNA: TGTGCCAGCAGAGTTAGCGGGGCCCGCACAGATACGCAGTATTTT. It yields the protein CASRVSGARTDTQYF. The V and J genes are TRBV7-8 and TRBJ2-3; the match to TRBD2 covers 8 bases. CDR1 and CDR2 (germline): SGHVS, FQNEAQ. The CDR3 has 15 amino acids. J was trimmed by 1 base and V by 6 bases; bases with no gene match: 6.

The genes are TRBV27 and TRBJ2-3; 11 bases map to TRBD2. This CDR3 comprises 15 residues. Per the germline V gene, CDR1 is MNHEY and CDR2 is SMNVEV (reference sequence). After removal of 6 bases from V and 6 bases from J, the junction contained 8 bases not matched to a gene. The CDR3 bases are TGTGCCAGCAGGGTACTAGCGGGGGCCCTCGATACGCAGTATTTT. Protein product: CASRVLAGALDTQYF.